The 28 T cell receptor beta chains listed next were all sequenced from one sample in a study of blood T cell repertoires in COVID-19 (TCRdb year 2020). Receptors were amplified or captured by the immunoSEQ multiplex PCR assay. TCRdb stores this immuneACCESS table with in-frame sequences only. Part of the clones is absent; in the studies checked, under half of the shortfall reflects unresolved V genes, and no reason is known for the rest. This sample holds 45,000 to 60,000 clones; about 89% were observed only once. In total, the top ten clones hold 6.4% of the sample. What was sequenced was peripheral blood. Every receptor here comes from a man in his 70s with active COVID-19.

The chain couples TRBV15 to TRBJ2-3; D is perhaps TRBD2 (6 bases). The V and J ends lost 11 bases and 2 bases respectively, with 17 bases between them. Germline assignment: CDR1 LNHNV and CDR2 YYDKDF (reference sequence). There are 14 residues in the CDR3. The CDR3, as DNA: TGTGCCGCGACTAGGGCAGGAGTCACAGATACGCAGTATTTT. Its protein is CAATRAGVTDTQYF. Looking up the rest from reference TRBV15 and TRBJ2-3 gives the full variable domain: DAMVIQNPRYQVTQFGKPVTLSCSQTLNHNVMYWYQQKSSQAPKLLFHYYDKDFNNEADTPDNFQSRRPNTSFCFLDIRSPGLGDTAMYLCAATRAGVTDTQYFGPGTRLTVL.

The chain is built from TRBV2 and TRBJ1-1; D is unresolved. The V gene lost 7 bases and the J gene lost 4 bases, with 16 bases spanning the gap. The CDR3 spans 14 residues. The germline V gene has CDR1 SNHLY and CDR2 FYNNEI. The CDR3 DNA reads as TGTGCCAGCAAGGCGGCGAGTACGGGCACTGAAGCTTTCTTT. Translating gives CASKAASTGTEAFF.

The rearrangement links TRBV6-5 to TRBJ2-7; the D is unclear. Germline V gene lookup returns CDR1 MNHEY and CDR2 SVGAGI. The V and J ends lost 9 bases and 5 bases respectively, with 8 bases between them. The length of the CDR3 is 10 residues. DNA for the CDR3: TGTGCCAGTACGGGTCACGAGCAGTACTTC. Protein sequence: CASTGHEQYF.

The chain joins TRBV2 to TRBJ1-3; D remains unclear. V dropped 6 bases and J dropped 2 bases, with 5 bases sitting between them. The CDR3 loop spans 12 amino acids. From germline, CDR1 is SNHLY and CDR2 FYNNEI. The CDR3 coding sequence is TGTGCCAGCAGCAGCGCTGGAAACACCATATATTTT. Protein sequence: CASSSAGNTIYF.

The V call is TRBV29-1, the J call TRBJ2-7, with 12 positions matching TRBD1. After removal of 5 bases from V and 5 bases from J, the junction contained 7 bases not matched to a gene. The CDR3 is made up of 14 amino acids. CDR1 is SQVTM and CDR2 is ANQGSEA in the germline V gene. CDR3 nucleotide sequence: TGCAGCGTTACTCCGGGACAGGGGGCCCACGAGCAGTACTTC. This gives the protein CSVTPGQGAHEQYF.

This clone has only one observation. J is TRBJ2-7 and V is TRBV5-1, with TRBD2 as a possible D gene (7 bases). V was clipped by 3 bases and J by 5 bases, with 12 bases between them. Germline V gives CDR1 SGHRS, CDR2 YFSETQ. The CDR3 extends over 13 amino acids. In nucleotides, the CDR3 is TGCGCCAGCAGCTGGGTAGGGGGGGACGAGCAGTACTTC. It codes for CASSWVGGDEQYF. The complete variable domain, with remaining parts taken from reference TRBV5-1 and TRBJ2-7, reads KAGVTQTPRYLIKTRGQQVTLSCSPISGHRSVSWYQQTPGQGLQFLFEYFSETQRNKGNFPGRFSGRQFSNSRSEMNVSTLELGDSALYLCASSWVGGDEQYFGPGTRLTVT.

Concerning this clone: One end of the junction varies from germline; a read error may be responsible. The chain is built from TRBV7-7 and TRBJ2-7, with 8 positions matching TRBD1. Germline V lookup: CDR1 SSHAT, CDR2 FNYEAQ (reference sequence). The CDR3 consists of 16 residues. The CDR3, as DNA: TGTGCTAGCAGCCTGGACAGGGTTCAATCCTCTACCGAGCAGTACTTC. It encodes CASSLDRVQSSTEQYF.

This chain uses TRBV11-1 with TRBJ1-1; maybe TRBD1 (6 bases). The CDR3 sequence is 14 residues long. Germline CDR1 and CDR2: SGHAT and FQDESV (reference sequence). V was pared by 5 bases and J by 7 bases, with 17 bases between. CDR3 sequence reads: CASSLEWTDNEAFF. The CDR3 region has the DNA TGTGCCAGCAGCCTTGAATGGACAGACAATGAAGCTTTCTTT.

The V call is TRBV5-1, the J call TRBJ1-1; the D is unclear. The V and J ends lost 7 bases and 0 bases respectively, with 10 bases between them. This CDR3 has 13 residues. Germline V gene data show CDR1 as SGHRS and CDR2 as YFSETQ. The CDR3 DNA reads TGCGCCAGCTCGGAGGGCATGAACACTGAAGCTTTCTTT. This codes for CASSEGMNTEAFF.

This chain connects TRBV27 to TRBJ2-2, with 9 bases aligning to TRBD2. Trimming at V came to 3 bases and at J to 7 bases, leaving 6 bases not matched to a gene. The germline V gene encodes CDR1 MNHEY and CDR2 SMNVEV (reference sequence). The CDR3 has 15 residues. The CDR3 protein is CASSFRPSGVGELFF. CDR3 nucleotide sequence: TGTGCCAGCAGTTTTCGTCCTAGCGGGGTCGGGGAGCTGTTTTTT.

The chain uses TRBV6-6 and TRBJ2-7; D is perhaps TRBD1 (5 bases). The germline V gene encodes CDR1 MNHNY and CDR2 SVGAGI (reference sequence). Deletions cut 5 bases from V and 6 bases from J, with 17 bases between. This CDR3 is 14 amino acids long. The DNA of the CDR3 is TGTGCCAGCAGTCCCCTGCGCGGACACTCCGAGCAGTACTTC. Translated: CASSPLRGHSEQYF.

The V and J genes are TRBV5-1 and TRBJ1-6; D may be TRBD1 (5 bases). This CDR3 has 14 residues. Trimming cost V 0 bases and J 4 bases, with 5 bases left between them. The V gene's germline CDR1 is SGHRS and CDR2 YFSETQ. The DNA of the CDR3 is TGCGCCAGCAGCTTGGGACAGTATAATTCACCCCTCCACTTT. It yields the protein CASSLGQYNSPLHF.

The genes are TRBV20-1 and TRBJ1-1, with TRBD1 identical over 7 bases. There are 14 residues in the CDR3. J lost 1 base, V lost 3 bases, and 5 bases had no gene match. Germline-derived CDR1 and CDR2 are DFQATT and SNEGSKA (reference sequence). The DNA of the CDR3 is TGCAGTGCTAGTGGAGGACAGGCGAACACTGAAGCTTTCTTT. It translates to CSASGGQANTEAFF.

This rearrangement joins TRBV9 to TRBJ1-2; a possible D gene is TRBD1 (5 bases). The CDR3 has 14 amino acids. The germline V gene has CDR1 SGDLS and CDR2 YYNGEE. The ends were cut back, 1 base at V and 8 bases at J, with 15 bases in the middle. The CDR3, as DNA: TGTGCCAGCAGCGTACAGGACATTATGGGGGGCTACACCTTC. It specifies CASSVQDIMGGYTF.

This sequence joins TRBV27 and TRBJ1-2; 7 bases are a match to TRBD1. Trimming removed 0 bases from V and 4 bases from J; junction bases left unmatched: 5. Germline V gene data show CDR1 as MNHEY and CDR2 as SMNVEV (reference sequence). The CDR3 runs 15 residues. The CDR3 loop is CASSLSGRQGYGYTF. The CDR3, as DNA: TGTGCCAGCAGTTTATCTGGCAGACAGGGCTATGGCTACACCTTC.

J is TRBJ1-2 and V is TRBV4-3; D gene uncertain. V shed 0 bases and J shed 4 bases, with 12 bases lying between them. Germline V gene lookup returns CDR1 LGHNA and CDR2 YSLEER. CDR3 length: 15 residues. Here the CDR3 reads CASSQDPGRPYGYTF. DNA of the CDR3: TGCGCCAGCAGCCAAGATCCAGGTCGACCCTATGGCTACACCTTC.

The J gene is TRBJ2-1, the V gene TRBV7-6, with no clear D. The V and J ends lost 2 bases and 3 bases respectively, with 11 bases between them. The CDR3 length is 15 residues. CDR1 is SGHVS and CDR2 is FNYEAQ in the germline V gene. The CDR3 DNA is TGTGCCAGCAGCTTACGCGAGCTGAACTACAATGAGCAGTTCTTC. It is translated as CASSLRELNYNEQFF.

CDR3 DNA: TGTGCCAGCAGCTTAGGGCGATTGGGACTACTCACAGATACGCAGTATTTT. It yields the protein CASSLGRLGLLTDTQYF. The chain couples TRBV7-9 to TRBJ2-3; 7 bases align to TRBD2. Germline assignment: CDR1 SEHNR and CDR2 FQNEAQ (reference sequence). V lost 1 base and J lost 2; bases outside the gene matches: 9. There are 17 residues in the CDR3.

DNA of the CDR3: TGCGCCAGCAGCCAAGTTACCGACACGTCGCAGTACTTC. Protein sequence: CASSQVTDTSQYF. The genes are TRBV4-1 and TRBJ2-5, with unresolved D. This CDR3 region has 13 residues. Trimming took 1 base from V and 11 from J, leaving 14 bases between them. Germline V CDR1 and CDR2: MGHRA, YSYEKL.

J is TRBJ2-1 and V is TRBV3-1 (or the pseudogene TRBV3-2); 14 bases map to TRBD2. V lost 5 bases and J lost 10; bases outside the gene matches: 7. The germline V gene encodes CDR1 LGHDT and CDR2 YNNKEL (reference sequence). The CDR3 covers 15 residues. The CDR3 is CASSWGLAGAPEQFF. The CDR3, as DNA: TGTGCCAGCAGCTGGGGACTAGCGGGGGCCCCGGAGCAGTTCTTC.

This rearrangement joins TRBV5-1 to TRBJ1-2; D remains unclear. V lost 0 bases and J 8 bases, leaving 17 bases between the germline ends. There are 15 residues in the CDR3. From germline, CDR1 is SGHRS and CDR2 YFSETQ. The CDR3 DNA follows: TGCGCCAGCAGCTTGGAGTCAGTCGGTGTGGAGGGCTACACCTTC. This translates into CASSLESVGVEGYTF. The complete variable domain, with remaining parts taken from reference TRBV5-1 and TRBJ1-2, reads KAGVTQTPRYLIKTRGQQVTLSCSPISGHRSVSWYQQTPGQGLQFLFEYFSETQRNKGNFPGRFSGRQFSNSRSEMNVSTLELGDSALYLCASSLESVGVEGYTFGSGTRLTVV.

This clone occurred a few times. The chain recombines TRBV19 with TRBJ2-7, with 10 bases lining up with TRBD1. Germline lookup yields CDR1 LNHDA and CDR2 SQIVND (reference sequence). J was trimmed by 4 bases and V by 6 bases; bases with no gene match: 3. The CDR3 runs 13 residues. The CDR3 nucleotides are TGTGCCAGTAGAGGACAGGGGGTGTACGAGCAGTACTTC. It encodes CASRGQGVYEQYF. The entire variable domain, with the rest obtained from reference TRBV19 and TRBJ2-7, is as follows: DGGITQSPKYLFRKEGQNVTLSCEQNLNHDAMYWYRQDPGQGLRLIYYSQIVNDFQKGDIAEGYSVSREKKESFPLTVTSAQKNPTAFYLCASRGQGVYEQYFGPGTRLTVT.

The chain combines TRBV13 with TRBJ1-3; D ambiguous. The germline V gene encodes CDR1 PRHDT and CDR2 FYEKMQ (reference sequence). Trimming removed 4 bases at V and 0 bases at J, with 19 bases between. The CDR3 totals 18 residues. The DNA of the CDR3 is TGTGCCAGCAGCTGGACGGCGGGCCGTCTCGACTCTGGAAACACCATATATTTT. It specifies CASSWTAGRLDSGNTIYF.

This clone was observed a single time. The chain has TRBV9 and TRBJ2-1, with TRBD1 matching 9 bases. The germline CDR1 and CDR2 sequences are SGDLS and YYNGEE. Trimming removed 2 bases from V and 7 bases from J; junction bases left unmatched: 10. The CDR3 has 16 residues. CDR3 sequence reads: CASSVLPDRGRNEQFF. CDR3 nucleotide sequence: TGTGCCAGCAGCGTTCTTCCGGACAGGGGTAGGAATGAGCAGTTCTTC.

For this clone: In the same sample, other DNA sequences code for this CDR3. The rearrangement links TRBV18 to TRBJ2-7; D may be TRBD2 (7 bases). CDR3 length equals 13 residues. CDR1 is KGHSH and CDR2 is LQKENI in the germline V gene. With 3 bases removed from V and 6 bases from J, the gap between germline ends came to 12 bases. The CDR3 region is CASSPSGTSEQYF. CDR3 nucleotide sequence: TGTGCCAGCTCACCGAGCGGGACATCCGAGCAGTACTTC. Combining the CDR3 with reference TRBV18 and TRBJ2-7 gives the whole variable domain NAGVMQNPRHLVRRRGQEARLRCSPMKGHSHVYWYRQLPEEGLKFMVYLQKENIIDESGMPKERFSAEFPKEGPSILRIQQVVRGDSAAYFCASSPSGTSEQYFGPGTRLTVT.

This clone was seen a single time. This chain connects TRBV6-2 or TRBV6-3 to TRBJ2-7, with D possibly being TRBD1 (6 bases). The germline V gene has CDR1 MNHEY and CDR2 SVGEGT. V lost 5 bases and J 3 bases, leaving 14 bases between the germline ends. The CDR3 is made up of 14 amino acids. CDR3: CASSKGQTYYEQYF. As DNA, the CDR3 is TGTGCCAGCAGTAAAGGACAGACTTACTACGAGCAGTACTTC.

The rearrangement uses TRBV6-1 and TRBJ1-1; 9 bases line up with TRBD1. The J segment lost 1 base and the V segment lost 3 bases, leaving 9 bases of the junction unmatched. The CDR3 runs to 17 residues. Germline V lookup: CDR1 MNHNS, CDR2 SASEGT. CDR3 nucleotides: TGTGCCAGCAGTGATTTAGACAGGGGGATTCAGAACACTGAAGCTTTCTTT. The encoded protein is CASSDLDRGIQNTEAFF.

The chain employs TRBV3-1 (or the pseudogene TRBV3-2) and TRBJ1-6; no reliable D call. V gave up 0 bases and J gave up 9 bases, with 6 bases separating them. The germline V gene encodes CDR1 LGHDT and CDR2 YNNKEL (reference sequence). The CDR3 consists of 13 residues. The CDR3 region has the DNA TGTGCCAGCAGCCAAGATAGGAGTTCACCCCTCCACTTT. It translates to CASSQDRSSPLHF.